This T cell receptor (beta chain) was obtained from a study of Ad26.COV2.S vaccination and SARS-CoV-2 variants. Germline CDR1 is LGHNT and CDR2 is FRNRAP. Trimming cost V 6 bases and J 3 bases; bases outside gene matches: 10. The CDR3 runs 16 residues. Study findings and constraints: The TCR breadth and depth analyses may have produced an underestimate of total T cell responses. Reportedly, after vaccination the spike-specific CD8+ and CD4+ T cell responses displayed substantial breadth.

Concerning this clone itself: Antigen: not known.

This sample's treatment: over 15 received Ad26.COV2.S at low or high dose, single or two shots; 5 received placebo; per-sample allocation not given. Sampling was performed 63 days after the first vaccine or placebo injection. This Boston cohort included adults aged 18-55 years. TCRdb's copy holds only in-frame clones and misses some; the assay was immunoSEQ multiplex PCR. The sample consists of 400,000 to 450,000 clones, 80% to 95% of them appearing once. The sequenced sample was peripheral blood, obtained in a trial of Ad26.COV2.S vaccine versus placebo. This clonotype was sampled from a person aged 18-60 years who received the Ad26.COV2.S COVID-19 vaccine or a placebo. This rearrangement joins TRBV12-5 to TRBJ2-2, with TRBD1 matching 7 bases. CDR3 nucleotide sequence: TGTGCTAGTGGCAAAGACAGGGTTGTTTACACCGGGGAGCTGTTTTTT. This translates into CASGKDRVVYTGELFF.